This T cell receptor (beta chain) was profiled in a study of OX40 agonist ivuxolimab in advanced cancers. This CDR3 comprises 14 residues. Per germline, CDR1 MNHNS and CDR2 SASEGT. V shed 3 bases and J shed 11 bases, with 14 bases lying between them. Generated by immunoSEQ multiplex PCR, the TCRdb table keeps only in-frame clones and is missing some. The data show about 67,000 clones, 65% to 85% seen once. Sequencing was performed on CD4+ or CD8+ T cells sorted from blood, taken in a trial of the OX40 agonist ivuxolimab. The genes are TRBV6-1 and TRBJ1-6; a weak D match, TRBD1 (6 bases). The TCR was taken from an adult with an advanced solid tumor such as melanoma, head and neck, liver or kidney cancer. The CDR3 DNA reads TGTGCCAGCAGTGATCCCGGGACATCCCCACCCCTCCACTTT. Its translation is CASSDPGTSPPLHF.